This TCR beta chain was captured by sequencing in a study of blood T cell repertoires in COVID-19. This clone occurred once. The CDR3 is 16 residues long. The germline CDR1 and CDR2 sequences are MDHEN and SYDVKM. V lost 1 base and J lost 0, with 12 bases in between. Using immunoSEQ multiplex PCR, the repertoire was profiled, and TCRdb retains in-frame clones only, with some absent. The sample comprises 310,000 or so clones, about 84% of which are singletons, and under 2% rests with the top ten. The sample consisted of peripheral blood. The clonotype was recovered from a woman aged 45-60 years with acute or convalescent COVID-19. The chain couples TRBV28 to TRBJ1-1, with D tentatively TRBD1 (6 bases). The CDR3: CASSLYSQGMNTEAFF. CDR3 DNA: TGTGCCAGCAGTTTATATAGTCAGGGGATGAACACTGAAGCTTTCTTT.